This note documents a single T cell receptor beta chain sequence. No antigen is known for it. Investigators prepared the TCR beta libraries by applying iRepertoire HTBI primers and Arm-PCR of CDR3 regions. TCRdb called the multiplex PCR reads again in MiXCR, with one record for every CDR3 protein. Of about 460,000 distinct CDR3 sequences listed, roughly 22% are singletons. Time point in this sample: persistent/refractory GD, antithyroid drugs over 5 years with positive TRAb. Preparation of the TCR library used RNA extracted from PBMCs. These data are taken from a study of regulatory T cells in long-lasting Graves disease. General study findings and limits: TRBV28, TRBJ1-2 and TRBJ2-5 emerged as the favored segments in persistent disease. Relative to newly diagnosed Graves' patients, persistent ones had lower TCR diversity.

This CDR3 comprises 15 residues. Looked up from germline, CDR1 is LNHDA and CDR2 is SQIVND (reference sequence). V was cut by 8 bases and J by 7 bases, with 23 bases left in between. The receptor was isolated from a female donor with Graves disease. The V call is TRBV19, the J call TRBJ1-2; the D is unclear. The sample in question was peripheral blood mononuclear cells (PBMCs), obtained when the disease was refractory, from a patient treated with antithyroid drugs. CDR3 nucleotides: TGTGCCAGTTCGCGAGACATGCCCTTGAAAGGTGGCTACACCTTC. Its protein is CASSRDMPLKGGYTF.